Shown below are 20 T cell receptor beta chains from a single sample sequenced in a study of T-cell reconstitution after alpha-beta-depleted transplantation in children. The TCRbeta library was prepared with unique molecular identifiers. TCRdb independently ran MiXCR on the PCR reads; one entry per CDR3 protein. Altogether 500,000 to 750,000 distinct CDR3 sequences are present, under 15% being singletons, with the ten largest covering about 2%. Sequences were derived from PBMCs, mostly from graft donor cells, sampled 360 days after TCRalphabeta/CD19-depleted stem cell transplant. The receptor set was obtained from a male patient younger than 18 who had a stem cell transplant for acute myeloid leukemia, so the T cells may come from the graft donor.

This clonotype turned up a few times. The rearrangement links TRBV6-5 to TRBJ2-7; 11 bases line up with TRBD1. This CDR3 has 16 residues. Germline CDR1 and CDR2: MNHEY and SVGAGI. V was pared by 2 bases and J by 5 bases, with 8 bases of the junction left unmatched. Written as DNA, the CDR3 is TGTGCCAGCAGTTACGGGATGGGACAGGGGGGGAACGAGCAGTACTTC. Translating gives CASSYGMGQGGNEQYF.

This clonotype was counted ten times or more. The V call is TRBV28, the J call TRBJ2-7; 7 bases line up with TRBD2. This CDR3 is 16 amino acids long. V shed 2 bases and J 5 bases; nucleotides not matched to a gene: 12. The V gene's germline CDR1 is MDHEN and CDR2 SYDVKM. CDR3 loop: CASSLITTSRWDEQYF. CDR3 sequence (DNA): TGTGCCAGCAGTTTAATTACGACTAGCCGGTGGGACGAGCAGTACTTC.

This clonotype has at least ten counts. This chain connects TRBV7-9 to TRBJ2-4; D uncertain. The V gene's germline CDR1 is SEHNR and CDR2 FQNEAQ (reference sequence). V shed 3 bases and J shed 0 bases, with 12 bases lying between them. The CDR3 length is 16 residues. CDR3 sequence (DNA): TGTGCCAGCAGCTTCGAACCCCTCCTAGCCAAAAACATTCAGTACTTC. Translated: CASSFEPLLAKNIQYF.

This clonotype was detected only a few times. The chain links TRBV29-1 to TRBJ2-7, with D unresolved. The V end was cut by 0 bases, the J end by 3 bases, with 15 bases between. This CDR3 region has 15 residues. The V gene's germline CDR1 is SQVTM and CDR2 ANQGSEA. CDR3 nucleotide sequence: TGCAGCGTTGAAGAAACTACGACTCTTCGCTACGAGCAGTACTTC. Translation gives CSVEETTTLRYEQYF.

This clonotype was counted between two and nine times. The rearrangement joins TRBV10-3 to TRBJ2-3; no definite D call. The CDR3 sequence is 11 residues long. V was trimmed by 5 bases and J by 5 bases, leaving 5 bases between them. The germline V gene has CDR1 ENHRY and CDR2 SYGVKD. CDR3 residues: CAISTKDTQYF. The CDR3 DNA reads as TGTGCCATCAGTACGAAAGATACGCAGTATTTT.

The rearrangement links TRBV11-3 to TRBJ2-2, with D perhaps TRBD2 (6 bases). Germline V gene lookup returns CDR1 SGHNT and CDR2 YENEEA. The V and J ends lost 1 base and 1 base respectively, with 13 bases between them. The CDR3 runs 17 residues. Here the CDR3 DNA reads TGTGCCAGCAGCTTAGTGGTGGGGACTTGGAACACCGGGGAGCTGTTTTTT. Residues: CASSLVVGTWNTGELFF.

This clonotype was recorded a few times. The CDR3 region has the DNA TGTGCCAGCAACCCTAGCGGGAAAGGCTACGAGCAGTACTTC. Its translation: CASNPSGKGYEQYF. The chain couples TRBV6-2 or TRBV6-3 to TRBJ2-7, with 9 bases identical to TRBD2. V shed 7 bases, J shed 3 bases, and the junction held 7 bases outside the gene matches. The CDR3 runs 14 residues. The germline CDR1 and CDR2 sequences are MNHEY and SVGEGT.

This clonotype was seen once. This chain joins TRBV18 and TRBJ2-1, with 8 bases fitting TRBD2. Germline CDR1 is KGHSH and CDR2 is LQKENI. Trimming at V came to 6 bases and at J to 2 bases, leaving 15 bases not matched to a gene. The CDR3 runs to 18 residues. CDR3 sequence (DNA): TGTGCCAGCTCGCCGAGGGTAGCGGGACAACGGACCTACAATGAGCAGTTCTTC. It yields the protein CASSPRVAGQRTYNEQFF.

This clonotype occurred many times. The chain links TRBV7-2 to TRBJ2-1; the D is unclear. Germline lookup yields CDR1 SGHTA and CDR2 FQGNSA. V was shortened by 3 bases and J by 0 bases, with 9 bases between the two germline ends. CDR3 length: 15 amino acids. CDR3 residues: CASSFRRSSYNEQFF. The CDR3 DNA is TGTGCCAGCAGCTTCAGACGCAGCTCCTACAATGAGCAGTTCTTC.

The CDR3: CASSRAGVLETQYF. The CDR3 nucleotides are TGTGCCAGCAGTAGAGCGGGAGTACTGGAGACCCAGTACTTC. The chain has TRBV27 and TRBJ2-5; 8 nucleotides agree with TRBD2. Germline values: CDR1 MNHEY, CDR2 SMNVEV (reference sequence). V was pared by 5 bases and J by 5 bases, with 7 bases of the junction left unmatched. This CDR3 has 14 amino acids.

The sample holds a few counts of this clonotype. The rearrangement uses TRBV7-8 and TRBJ2-5, with D tentatively TRBD1 or TRBD2 (6 bases each). Germline loops: CDR1 SGHVS, CDR2 FQNEAQ. Trimming stripped 4 bases from V and 1 base from J, with 19 bases between. This CDR3 has 17 residues. This CDR3 is CASSSEWRGSPQETQYF. As DNA, the CDR3 is TGTGCCAGCAGCTCAGAGTGGAGGGGGTCGCCCCAAGAGACCCAGTACTTC.

This chain links TRBV7-2 with TRBJ2-1, with D tentatively TRBD1 (5 bases). The CDR3 is 13 amino acids. V dropped 0 bases and J dropped 12 bases, with 12 bases sitting between them. CDR1 and CDR2 from the germline V gene are SGHTA and FQGNSA. CDR3 sequence reads: CASSLAGPIGQFF. In nucleotides, the CDR3 is TGTGCCAGCAGCTTAGCGGGGCCCATTGGGCAGTTCTTC.

The gene calls are TRBV10-3 and TRBJ2-2, with D unclear. Trimming cost V 0 bases and J 5 bases, with 10 bases left between them. Germline lookup yields CDR1 ENHRY and CDR2 SYGVKD. CDR3 length: 15 amino acids. In DNA, the CDR3 is TGTGCCATCAGTGAGTCTCGGCTTACTACCGGGGAGCTGTTTTTT. It specifies CAISESRLTTGELFF.

This clonotype appeared a few times. The V and J genes are TRBV27 and TRBJ2-3; 12 nucleotides match TRBD2. Germline-derived CDR1 and CDR2 are MNHEY and SMNVEV (reference sequence). The CDR3 length is 17 residues. V gave up 4 bases and J gave up 0 bases; unmatched junction bases: 5. The DNA of the CDR3 is TGTGCCAGCAGTTACGGACTAGCGGGAACTAGCACAGATACGCAGTATTTT. It is translated as CASSYGLAGTSTDTQYF.

The chain couples TRBV29-1 to TRBJ2-7; D unresolved. V dropped 4 bases and J dropped 3 bases, with 7 bases sitting between them. The CDR3 is made up of 11 amino acids. The germline V gene encodes CDR1 SQVTM and CDR2 ANQGSEA. The CDR3 reads CSVANGYEQYF. The CDR3 bases are TGCAGCGTTGCAAATGGCTACGAGCAGTACTTC.

The chain is built from TRBV7-6 and TRBJ2-5; D possibly corresponds to TRBD2 (5 bases). V was clipped by 4 bases and J by 7 bases, with 10 bases between them. Germline values: CDR1 SGHVS, CDR2 FNYEAQ. The CDR3 runs to 12 residues. DNA for the CDR3: TGTGCCAGCAGCTCGGACTCGGGGACCCAGTACTTC. Protein sequence: CASSSDSGTQYF.

The chain employs TRBV24-1 and TRBJ2-2; the D call may be TRBD1 or TRBD2 (6 bases each). There are 20 residues in the CDR3. The germline V gene encodes CDR1 KGHDR and CDR2 SFDVKD. The V and J ends lost 0 bases and 0 bases respectively, with 19 bases between them. CDR3 DNA: TGTGCCACCAGTGATTTGATGGGGGCTGGGGGACTCGCGAACACCGGGGAGCTGTTTTTT. This gives the protein CATSDLMGAGGLANTGELFF.

The V call is TRBV12-3 or TRBV12-4, the J call TRBJ2-2, with D perhaps assigned TRBD1 or TRBD2 (5 bases each). Trimming removed 6 bases from V and 4 bases from J, with 15 bases in between. The CDR3 is made up of 15 amino acids. The CDR3 nucleotides are TGTGCCAGCAGCCCGGGGCAGGGTAGCACCGGGGAGCTGTTTTTT. Its translation is CASSPGQGSTGELFF.

This clonotype was observed a few times. The chain is built from TRBV5-1 and TRBJ1-4, with D tentatively TRBD1 (5 bases). V shed 4 bases and J shed 4 bases, with 20 bases lying between them. The CDR3 runs to 17 residues. Per the germline V gene, CDR1 is SGHRS and CDR2 is YFSETQ. CDR3 in DNA: TGCGCCAGCAGCCTACAGGCAGGTGGGACTATTAATGAAAAACTGTTTTTT. Residues: CASSLQAGGTINEKLFF.

This clonotype was counted only a few times. The gene calls are TRBV4-3 and TRBJ2-7; perhaps D is TRBD1 or TRBD2 (5 bases each). CDR1 LGHNA and CDR2 YSLEER come from the germline V gene. This CDR3 is built from 15 residues. Trimming removed 1 base at V and 4 bases at J, with 14 bases between. CDR3: CASSQGGSTMYEQYF. The CDR3 DNA sequence: TGCGCCAGCAGCCAAGGGGGGTCGACGATGTACGAGCAGTACTTC.